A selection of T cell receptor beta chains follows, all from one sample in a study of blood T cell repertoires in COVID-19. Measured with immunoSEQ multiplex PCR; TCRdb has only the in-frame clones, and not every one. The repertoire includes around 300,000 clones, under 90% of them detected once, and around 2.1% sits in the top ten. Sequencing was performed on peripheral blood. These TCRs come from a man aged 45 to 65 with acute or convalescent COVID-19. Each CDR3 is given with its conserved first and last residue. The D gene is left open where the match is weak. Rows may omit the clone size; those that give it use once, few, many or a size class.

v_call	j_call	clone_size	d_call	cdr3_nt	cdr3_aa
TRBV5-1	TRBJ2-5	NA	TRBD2	TGCGCCAGCAGCTTGAGGTCTAGCGGGGGTTGGCGCGTAGAGACCCAGTACTTC	CASSLRSSGGWRVETQYF
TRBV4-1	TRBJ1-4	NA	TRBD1	TGCGCCAGCAGCCAAGGGGACAGGGCGGAGGCTAATGAAAAACTGTTTTTT	CASSQGDRAEANEKLFF
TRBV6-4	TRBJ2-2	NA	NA	TGTGCCAGCAGCCCTACAGGATTCGGGGAGCTGTTTTTT	CASSPTGFGELFF
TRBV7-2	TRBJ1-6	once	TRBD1	TGTGCCAGCAGCCCCGGGACAGTCAAAAATTCACCCCTCCACTTT	CASSPGTVKNSPLHF
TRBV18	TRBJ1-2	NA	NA	TGTGCCAGCTCACCACCGGCCAGCTATGGCTACACCTTC	CASSPPASYGYTF
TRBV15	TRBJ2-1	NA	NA	TGTGCCACCAGCAACGCAGGCTACAATGAGCAGTTCTTC	CATSNAGYNEQFF
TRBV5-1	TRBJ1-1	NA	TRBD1	TGCGCCAGCAGCTGGGGACAGGGGGCGCTCACTGAAGCTTTCTTT	CASSWGQGALTEAFF
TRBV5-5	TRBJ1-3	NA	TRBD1	TGTGCCAGCAGCTTGGCCGGGACAGTTGGAAACACCATATATTTT	CASSLAGTVGNTIYF
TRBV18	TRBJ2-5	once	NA	TGTGCCAGCTCACCACCGGGCCAGGCGACCCAAGAGACCCAGTACTTC	CASSPPGQATQETQYF
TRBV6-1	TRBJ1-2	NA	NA	TGTGCCAGCAGTGAAGCCGGGGGCTATGGCTACACCTTC	CASSEAGGYGYTF